Sequencing of this T cell receptor (beta chain) was carried out in a study of blood T cell repertoires in COVID-19. About the study: There were acute and convalescent COVID-19 samples, and they came from the United States, Italy and Spain. In each case, the material was cDNA or gDNA derived from T cells, B-cell-depleted T cells, or PBMCs.

V gave up 4 bases and J gave up 5 bases, with 8 bases separating them. CDR1 and CDR2 from the germline V gene are LNHDA and SQIVND (reference sequence). The CDR3 covers 13 residues. Sequencing was performed with immunoSEQ multiplex PCR; in TCRdb, only in-frame clones are kept and a portion is missing. In the table there are a few hundred thousand clones, around nine tenths of which are singletons. The sequencing sample was made of peripheral blood. The sequence came from a woman aged 25 to 39 with COVID-19, enrolled during active disease. The chain uses TRBV19 and TRBJ1-4, with a possible D match to TRBD1 (5 bases). The CDR3 protein is CASSTRQNEKLFF. The CDR3 bases are TGTGCCAGTAGTACCCGACAGAATGAAAAACTGTTTTTT.